This T cell receptor beta chain was retrieved from a study of vaccination effects on CD4 cells after COVID-19. Broader study findings: Common cold coronaviruses were cross-recognized by only 1 of 255 vaccine-induced clones in healthy vaccinees. Few convalescent patients and no early post-infection timepoints were included in the study. Both infection-induced and vaccine-induced clones contracted markedly at late post-vaccination timepoints.

Using viral peptide pools, the ViraFEST assay grew out antigen-specific CD4+ T cells prior to sequencing. With roughly nine days of culture completed, CD4+ T cells were isolated. Nobody among the vaccine recipients had prior SARS-CoV-2 infection (nucleocapsid antibodies were negative). Fewer than 2.5 million PBMC were seeded per well and grown in the presence of about 9.5 IU/ml IL-2 and 8.5 to 10 ug/ml peptides. Germline CDR1 and CDR2: KGHDR and SFDVKD. V was shortened by 0 bases and J by 5 bases, with 7 bases between the two germline ends. The CDR3 contains 14 residues. Libraries were prepared by immunoSEQ multiplex PCR; TCRdb keeps only in-frame clonotypes and omits some of them. Altogether around 68,000 clones are present, 80% being singletons, with the ten largest covering 9% to 15%. Comments on this clone: Its antigen is unknown.

Material: CD4+ T cells from PBMCs cultured with SARS-CoV-2 spike peptides, obtained before COVID-19 vaccination. The receptor was derived from a human donor who received a COVID-19 vaccine. The chain uses TRBV24-1 and TRBJ1-5, with D unresolved. CDR3 DNA: TGTGCCACCAGTGATTTGTCGGCTGATCAGCCCCAGCATTTT. Protein product: CATSDLSADQPQHF.